Listed below are T cell receptor beta chains from one sample, sequenced in a study of blood T cell repertoires in COVID-19. This table comes from immunoSEQ multiplex PCR, and its TCRdb copy is limited to in-frame clones, with some not included. Found here are approximately 260,000 clones, 80% to 90% of them singletons; the top ten hold approximately 9.9%. Sequenced: peripheral blood. The receptors originated from a woman in her 70s with acute or convalescent COVID-19. CDR3s include the opening cysteine and the closing phenylalanine or tryptophan. The D gene is left open where the match is weak. Only some rows state a clone size, as once, few, many or a class for expanded clones.

V gene	J gene	D gene	clone size	CDR3 protein	CDR3 DNA
TRBV4-1	TRBJ1-2	NA	NA	CASSQTAGFGYTF	TGCGCCAGCAGCCAAACAGCGGGTTTTGGCTACACCTTC
TRBV30	TRBJ2-7	NA	NA	CAWSGAIRSYEQYF	TGTGCCTGGAGCGGAGCGATCCGCTCCTACGAGCAGTACTTC
TRBV4-1	TRBJ1-5	NA	NA	CANSQVGRVNQPQHF	TGCGCCAACAGCCAAGTCGGCAGGGTCAATCAGCCCCAGCATTTT
TRBV4-2	TRBJ2-2	NA	NA	CASSQDNSVWTGELFF	TGTGCCAGCAGCCAAGATAACTCTGTTTGGACCGGGGAGCTGTTTTTT
TRBV4-1	TRBJ2-2	NA	NA	CASSQEQRAGELFF	TGCGCCAGCAGCCAAGAGCAACGGGCCGGGGAGCTGTTTTTT
TRBV28	TRBJ1-5	TRBD1	NA	CASSSPTGKVQPQHF	TGTGCCAGCAGTTCACCGACAGGGAAGGTCCAGCCCCAGCATTTT
TRBV5-4	TRBJ2-3	TRBD2	once	CASSLRAGGQTDTQYF	TGTGCCAGCAGCTTGAGAGCGGGGGGCCAGACAGATACGCAGTATTTT
TRBV10-3	TRBJ2-3	TRBD2	NA	CAISESPIAGGPWGLTDTQYF	TGTGCCATCAGTGAGTCGCCCATTGCGGGGGGTCCTTGGGGACTCACAGATACGCAGTATTTT
TRBV9	TRBJ2-3	NA	NA	CASSAHTDTQYF	TGTGCCAGCAGCGCCCACACAGATACGCAGTATTTT
TRBV18	TRBJ1-5	NA	NA	CASSPRTADSNQPQHF	TGTGCCAGCTCACCTAGGACAGCTGATAGCAATCAGCCCCAGCATTTT
TRBV3-1/TRBV3-2	TRBJ2-2	TRBD2	NA	CASRPTSGGQSGELFF	TGTGCCAGCAGGCCAACTAGCGGGGGCCAATCCGGGGAGCTGTTTTTT
TRBV18	TRBJ1-2	TRBD1	few	CASSQGQTSPYGYTF	TGTGCCAGCTCTCAGGGACAGACCTCTCCCTATGGCTACACCTTC
TRBV5-4	TRBJ2-2	TRBD2	NA	CASSRTSGYTGELFF	TGTGCCAGCAGCAGGACTAGCGGTTACACCGGGGAGCTGTTTTTT
TRBV7-2	TRBJ1-5	NA	few	CASSLTGTSANQPQHF	TGTGCCAGCAGCTTAACCGGGACTTCTGCTAATCAGCCCCAGCATTTT
TRBV10-3	TRBJ2-3	NA	NA	CAISESGGATTSDTQYF	TGTGCCATCAGTGAGTCAGGAGGGGCCACCACCTCAGATACGCAGTATTTT
TRBV5-6	TRBJ1-3	NA	NA	CASSLGSSGNTIYF	TGTGCCAGCAGCTTGGGGAGCTCTGGAAACACCATATATTTT
TRBV2	TRBJ1-1	NA	NA	CASSGLMNTEAFF	TGTGCCAGCAGTGGACTGATGAACACTGAAGCTTTCTTT
TRBV20-1	TRBJ1-1	NA	once	CSARLAEAFF	TGCAGTGCTAGGCTCGCGGAAGCTTTCTTT
TRBV4-1	TRBJ1-2	NA	NA	CASSLGRSDRSYGYTF	TGCGCCAGCAGCCTGGGCCGAAGTGACAGGAGCTATGGCTACACCTTC
TRBV3-1/TRBV3-2	TRBJ2-5	NA	NA	CASSQVRETQYF	TGTGCCAGCAGCCAAGTTCGGGAGACCCAGTACTTC
TRBV5-5	TRBJ2-2	NA	NA	CASSLGRSRTGELFF	TGTGCCAGCAGCTTGGGGAGATCGAGGACCGGGGAGCTGTTTTTT
TRBV3-1/TRBV3-2	TRBJ2-7	TRBD1	NA	CASSYRDRAYEQYF	TGTGCCAGCAGTTACCGGGACAGGGCCTACGAGCAGTACTTC
TRBV7-9	TRBJ2-7	TRBD1	NA	CASSLKRTGFHEQYF	TGTGCCAGCAGCTTAAAACGGACAGGGTTCCACGAGCAGTACTTC
TRBV6-1	TRBJ1-4	TRBD1	NA	CASSEVGTGRGKLFF	TGTGCCAGCAGTGAAGTTGGGACAGGGCGGGGAAAACTGTTTTTT
TRBV11-2	TRBJ2-1	NA	once	CASSLVGSTFYNEQFF	TGTGCCAGCAGCTTAGTGGGCAGCACCTTTTACAATGAGCAGTTCTTC
TRBV18	TRBJ2-2	TRBD2	NA	CASSPRGGGTGELFF	TGTGCCAGCTCACCCCGTGGCGGGGGTACCGGGGAGCTGTTTTTT
TRBV21-1	TRBJ2-7	NA	NA	CASSKEPGNTYEQYF	TGTGCCAGCAGCAAAGAGCCGGGGAACACCTACGAGCAGTACTTC
TRBV18	TRBJ2-2	TRBD1	NA	CASSPWPGGTGELFF	TGTGCCAGCTCACCTTGGCCAGGGGGCACCGGGGAGCTGTTTTTT
TRBV2	TRBJ1-2	NA	NA	CASSDRFNYGYTF	TGTGCCAGCAGTGACCGGTTTAACTATGGCTACACCTTC
TRBV10-3	TRBJ2-5	TRBD2	NA	CAISESTGGRGETQYF	TGTGCCATCAGTGAGTCGACGGGGGGGCGCGGAGAGACCCAGTACTTC
TRBV16	TRBJ2-7	NA	NA	CASSRTGEPYEQYF	TGTGCCAGCAGTCGGACTGGGGAACCCTACGAGCAGTACTTC
TRBV29-1	TRBJ2-2	NA	NA	CSARSGGRAGELFF	TGCAGCGCGCGGTCCGGGGGGCGCGCCGGGGAGCTGTTTTTT
TRBV7-8	TRBJ1-3	TRBD1	NA	CASSFDRVSGNTIYF	TGTGCCAGCAGCTTTGACAGGGTCTCTGGAAACACCATATATTTT
TRBV5-1	TRBJ1-4	TRBD1	NA	CASSLGMGQPEKLFF	TGCGCCAGCAGCTTAGGTATGGGACAGCCTGAAAAACTGTTTTTT
TRBV11-2	TRBJ2-7	TRBD1	NA	CASSLGGTGITYEQYF	TGTGCCAGCAGCTTAGGGGGGACAGGGATTACCTACGAGCAGTACTTC